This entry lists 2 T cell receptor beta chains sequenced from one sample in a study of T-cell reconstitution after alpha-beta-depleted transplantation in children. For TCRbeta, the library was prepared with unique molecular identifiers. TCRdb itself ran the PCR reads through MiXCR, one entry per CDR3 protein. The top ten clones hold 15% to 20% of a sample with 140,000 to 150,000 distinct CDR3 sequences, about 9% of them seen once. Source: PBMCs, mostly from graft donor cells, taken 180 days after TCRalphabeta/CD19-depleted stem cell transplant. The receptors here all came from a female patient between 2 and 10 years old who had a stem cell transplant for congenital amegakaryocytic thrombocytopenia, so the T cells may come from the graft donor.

This CDR3 reads CASSYHRTSGAPQETQYF. The DNA for the CDR3 is TGTGCCAGCAGTTACCATAGGACTAGCGGGGCGCCCCAAGAGACCCAGTACTTC. This chain joins TRBV6-5 and TRBJ2-5; 12 nucleotides agree with TRBD2. J lost 1 base, V lost 2 bases, and 8 bases had no gene match. CDR3 size: 18 residues. Germline values: CDR1 MNHEY, CDR2 SVGAGI.

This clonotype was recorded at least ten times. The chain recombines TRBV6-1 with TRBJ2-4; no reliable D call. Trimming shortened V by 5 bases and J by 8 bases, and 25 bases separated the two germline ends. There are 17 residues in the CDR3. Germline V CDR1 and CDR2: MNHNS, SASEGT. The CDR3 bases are TGTGCCAGCAGTACACGTGGTTCCAGCTACTTTGGGGACATTCAGTACTTC. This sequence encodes CASSTRGSSYFGDIQYF.